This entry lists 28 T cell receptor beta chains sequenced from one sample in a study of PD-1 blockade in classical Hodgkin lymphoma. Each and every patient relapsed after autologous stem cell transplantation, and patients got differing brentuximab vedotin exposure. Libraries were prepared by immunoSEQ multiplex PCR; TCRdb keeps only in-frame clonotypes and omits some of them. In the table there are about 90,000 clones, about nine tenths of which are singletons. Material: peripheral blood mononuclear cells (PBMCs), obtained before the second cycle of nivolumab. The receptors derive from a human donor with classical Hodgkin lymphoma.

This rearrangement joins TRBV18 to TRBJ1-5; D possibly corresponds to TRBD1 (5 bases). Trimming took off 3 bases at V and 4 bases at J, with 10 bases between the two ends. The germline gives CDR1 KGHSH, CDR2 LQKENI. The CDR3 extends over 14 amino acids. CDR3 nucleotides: TGTGCCAGCTCACCCACAGCAGGGAATCAGCCCCAGCATTTT. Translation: CASSPTAGNQPQHF.

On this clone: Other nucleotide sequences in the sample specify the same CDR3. CDR3 sequence reads: CASSVGGGTYEQYF. The DNA of the CDR3 is TGTGCCAGCAGCGTAGGCGGGGGAACCTACGAGCAGTACTTC. The chain uses TRBV9 and TRBJ2-7; TRBD2 matches at 7 bases. The CDR3 runs to 14 residues. Germline V CDR1 and CDR2: SGDLS, YYNGEE. The ends lost 0 bases at V and 2 bases at J; junction bases unmatched: 2.

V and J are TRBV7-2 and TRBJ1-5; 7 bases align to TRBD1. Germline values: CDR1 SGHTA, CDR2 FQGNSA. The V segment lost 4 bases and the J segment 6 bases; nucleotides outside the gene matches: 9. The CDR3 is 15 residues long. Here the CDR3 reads CASSSEGAGGQPQHF. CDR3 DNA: TGTGCCAGCAGCTCCGAGGGGGCAGGGGGTCAGCCCCAGCATTTT.

The DNA of the CDR3 is TGTGCCAGCAGTCCAGGACTAGCGGGAGTGTCCTACAATGAGCAGTTCTTC. This gives the protein CASSPGLAGVSYNEQFF. V usage is TRBV27 and J usage is TRBJ2-1; the match to TRBD2 covers 13 bases. The V and J ends lost 5 bases and 1 base, in that order; junction bases with no gene match: 5. The CDR3 loop spans 17 amino acids. The germline CDR1 and CDR2 sequences are MNHEY and SMNVEV (reference sequence).

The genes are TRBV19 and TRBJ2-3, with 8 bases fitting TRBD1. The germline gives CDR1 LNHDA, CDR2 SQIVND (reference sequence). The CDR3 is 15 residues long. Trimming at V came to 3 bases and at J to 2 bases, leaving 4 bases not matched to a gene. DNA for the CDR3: TGTGCCAGTAGTATCGCGGGACAGGTCACAGATACGCAGTATTTT. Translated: CASSIAGQVTDTQYF.

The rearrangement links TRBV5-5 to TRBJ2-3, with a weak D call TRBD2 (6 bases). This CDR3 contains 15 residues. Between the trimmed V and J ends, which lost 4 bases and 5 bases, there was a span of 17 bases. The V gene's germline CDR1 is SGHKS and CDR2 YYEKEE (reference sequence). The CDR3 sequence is CASSHQPGGRDTQYF. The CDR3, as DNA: TGTGCCAGCAGCCATCAGCCCGGGGGAAGAGATACGCAGTATTTT.

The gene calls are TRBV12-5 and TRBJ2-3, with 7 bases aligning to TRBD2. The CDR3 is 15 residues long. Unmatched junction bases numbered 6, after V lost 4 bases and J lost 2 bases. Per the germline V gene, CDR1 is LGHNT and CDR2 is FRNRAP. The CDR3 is CASGCSSGFTDTQYF. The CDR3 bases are TGTGCTAGTGGTTGTTCTAGCGGATTCACAGATACGCAGTATTTT.

CDR3 nucleotides: TGTGCCAGCAGTTTGAACAGGGATGGCTATGGCTACACCTTC. As protein: CASSLNRDGYGYTF. The gene calls are TRBV27 and TRBJ1-2; a weak D match, TRBD1 (6 bases). CDR1 is MNHEY, CDR2 SMNVEV, per germline (reference sequence). V was clipped by 3 bases and J by 4 bases, with 12 bases between them. The CDR3 length is 14 residues.

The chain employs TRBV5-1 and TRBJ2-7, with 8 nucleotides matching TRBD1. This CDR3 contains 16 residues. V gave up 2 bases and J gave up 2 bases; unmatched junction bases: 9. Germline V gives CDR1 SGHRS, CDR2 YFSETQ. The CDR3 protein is CASSFRQGQPPYEQYF. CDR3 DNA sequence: TGCGCCAGCAGCTTTCGACAGGGGCAACCTCCCTACGAGCAGTACTTC.

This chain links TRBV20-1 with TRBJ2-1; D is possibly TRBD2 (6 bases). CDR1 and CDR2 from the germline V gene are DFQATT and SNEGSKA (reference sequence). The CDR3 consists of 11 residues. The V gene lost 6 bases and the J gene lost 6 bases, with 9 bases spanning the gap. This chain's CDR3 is CSAKTSNEQFF. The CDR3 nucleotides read TGCAGTGCGAAGACTAGCAATGAGCAGTTCTTC.

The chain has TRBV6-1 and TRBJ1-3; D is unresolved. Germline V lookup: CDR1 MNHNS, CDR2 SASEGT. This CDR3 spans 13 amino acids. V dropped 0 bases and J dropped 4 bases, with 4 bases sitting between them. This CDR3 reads CASSEAGGNTIYF. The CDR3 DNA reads TGTGCCAGCAGTGAAGCAGGGGGAAACACCATATATTTT.

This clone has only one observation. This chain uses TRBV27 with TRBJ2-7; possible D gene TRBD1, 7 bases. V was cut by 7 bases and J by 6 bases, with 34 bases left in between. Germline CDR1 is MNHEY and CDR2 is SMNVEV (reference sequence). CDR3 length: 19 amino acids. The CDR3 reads CASTPGLLSTRGPMGEQYF. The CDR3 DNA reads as TGTGCCAGCACCCCGGGACTTTTATCGACTAGGGGGCCTATGGGCGAGCAGTACTTC.

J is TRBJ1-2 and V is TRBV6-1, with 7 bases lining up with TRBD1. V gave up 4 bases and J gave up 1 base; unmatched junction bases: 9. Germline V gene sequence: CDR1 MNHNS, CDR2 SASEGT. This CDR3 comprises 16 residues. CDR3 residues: CASSGTRQGVNYGYTF. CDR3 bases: TGTGCCAGCAGTGGCACGAGGCAGGGGGTTAACTATGGCTACACCTTC.

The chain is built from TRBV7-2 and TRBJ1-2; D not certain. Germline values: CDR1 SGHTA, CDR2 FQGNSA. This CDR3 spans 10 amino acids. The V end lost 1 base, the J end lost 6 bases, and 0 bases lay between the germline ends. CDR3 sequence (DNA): TGTGCCAGCAGCTTAGATGGCTACACCTTC. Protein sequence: CASSLDGYTF.

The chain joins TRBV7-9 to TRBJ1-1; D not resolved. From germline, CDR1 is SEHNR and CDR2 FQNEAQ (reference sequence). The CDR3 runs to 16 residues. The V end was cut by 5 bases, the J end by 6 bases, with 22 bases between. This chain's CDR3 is CASSPNRGDGGAEAFF. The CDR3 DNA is TGTGCCAGCAGCCCTAATCGGGGTGACGGTGGGGCTGAAGCTTTCTTT.

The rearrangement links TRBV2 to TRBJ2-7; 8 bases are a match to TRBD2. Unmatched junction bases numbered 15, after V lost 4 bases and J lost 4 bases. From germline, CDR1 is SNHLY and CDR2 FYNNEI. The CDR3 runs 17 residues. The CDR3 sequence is CASSVFRGAGGRYEQYF. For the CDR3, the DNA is TGTGCCAGCAGTGTATTCCGGGGGGCGGGAGGAAGGTACGAGCAGTACTTC.

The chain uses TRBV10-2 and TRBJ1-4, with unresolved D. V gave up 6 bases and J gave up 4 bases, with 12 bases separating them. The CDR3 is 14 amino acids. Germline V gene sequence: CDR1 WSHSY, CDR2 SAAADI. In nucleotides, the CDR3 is TGCGCCAGCAGCCTTAAGAGCCTTAATGAAAAACTGTTTTTT. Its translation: CASSLKSLNEKLFF.

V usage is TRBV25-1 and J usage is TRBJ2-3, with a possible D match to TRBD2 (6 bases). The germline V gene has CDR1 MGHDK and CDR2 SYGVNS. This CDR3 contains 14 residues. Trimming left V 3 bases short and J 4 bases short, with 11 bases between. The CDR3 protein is CASSEGGGADTQYF. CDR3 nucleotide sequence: TGTGCCAGCAGTGAGGGCGGAGGGGCAGATACGCAGTATTTT.

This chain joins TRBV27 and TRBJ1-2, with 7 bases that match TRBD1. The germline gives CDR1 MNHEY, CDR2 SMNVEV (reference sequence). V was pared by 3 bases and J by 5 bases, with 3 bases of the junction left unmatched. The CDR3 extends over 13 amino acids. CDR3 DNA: TGTGCCAGCAGTTTGTACAGGGGATATGGCTACACCTTC. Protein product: CASSLYRGYGYTF.

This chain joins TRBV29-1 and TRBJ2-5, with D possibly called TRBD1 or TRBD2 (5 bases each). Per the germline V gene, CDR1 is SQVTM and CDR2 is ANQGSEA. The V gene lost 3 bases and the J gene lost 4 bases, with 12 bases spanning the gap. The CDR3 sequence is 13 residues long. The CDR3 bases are TGCAGCGTTGAGAGGTCAGGGAGAGAGACCCAGTACTTC. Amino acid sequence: CSVERSGRETQYF.

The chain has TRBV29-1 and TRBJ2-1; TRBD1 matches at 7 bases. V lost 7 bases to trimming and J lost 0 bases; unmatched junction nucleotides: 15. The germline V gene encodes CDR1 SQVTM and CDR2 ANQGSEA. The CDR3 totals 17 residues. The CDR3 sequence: CSGVDRTRPSSYNEQFF. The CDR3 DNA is TGCAGCGGGGTGGACAGGACGAGACCGAGCTCCTACAATGAGCAGTTCTTC.

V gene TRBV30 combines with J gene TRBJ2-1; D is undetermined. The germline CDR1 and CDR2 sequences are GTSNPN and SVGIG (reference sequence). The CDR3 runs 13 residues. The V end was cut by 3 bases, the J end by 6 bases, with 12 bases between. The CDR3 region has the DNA TGTGCCTGGAGGTGGGCCCGAGTCAATGAGCAGTTCTTC. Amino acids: CAWRWARVNEQFF.

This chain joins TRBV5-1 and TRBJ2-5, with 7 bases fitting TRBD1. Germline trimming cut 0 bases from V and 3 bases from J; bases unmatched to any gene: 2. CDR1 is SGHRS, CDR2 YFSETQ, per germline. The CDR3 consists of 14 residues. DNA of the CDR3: TGCGCCAGCAGCTTGGACACAGGGGAAGAGACCCAGTACTTC. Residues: CASSLDTGEETQYF. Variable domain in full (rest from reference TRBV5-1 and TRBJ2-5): KAGVTQTPRYLIKTRGQQVTLSCSPISGHRSVSWYQQTPGQGLQFLFEYFSETQRNKGNFPGRFSGRQFSNSRSEMNVSTLELGDSALYLCASSLDTGEETQYFGPGTRLLVL.

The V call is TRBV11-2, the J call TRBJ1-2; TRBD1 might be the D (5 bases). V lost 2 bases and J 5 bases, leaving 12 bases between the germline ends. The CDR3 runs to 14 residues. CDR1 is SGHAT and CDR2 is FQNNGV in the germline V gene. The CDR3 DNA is TGTGCCAGCAGCTTAACGGTCAGGGAATATGGCTACACCTTC. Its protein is CASSLTVREYGYTF.

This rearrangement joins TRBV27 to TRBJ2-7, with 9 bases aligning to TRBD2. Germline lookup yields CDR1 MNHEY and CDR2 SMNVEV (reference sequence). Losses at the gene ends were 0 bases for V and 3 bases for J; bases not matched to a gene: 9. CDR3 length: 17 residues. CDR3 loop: CASSLSLSSGKIYEQYF. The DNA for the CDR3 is TGTGCCAGCAGTTTATCCCTCTCTAGCGGGAAGATCTACGAGCAGTACTTC.

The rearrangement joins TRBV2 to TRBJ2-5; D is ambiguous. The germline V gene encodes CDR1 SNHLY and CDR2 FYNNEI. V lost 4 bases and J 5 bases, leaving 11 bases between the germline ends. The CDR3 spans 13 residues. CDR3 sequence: CASSVMGMETQYF. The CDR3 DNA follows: TGTGCCAGCAGTGTAATGGGGATGGAGACCCAGTACTTC.

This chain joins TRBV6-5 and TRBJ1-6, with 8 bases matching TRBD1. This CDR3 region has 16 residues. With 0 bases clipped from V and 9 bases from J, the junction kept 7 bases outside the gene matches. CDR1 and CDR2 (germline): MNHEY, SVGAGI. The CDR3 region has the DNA TGTGCCAGCAGTTACTCCGGCAGGGGGCGAAGTTCACCCCTCCACTTT. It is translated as CASSYSGRGRSSPLHF.

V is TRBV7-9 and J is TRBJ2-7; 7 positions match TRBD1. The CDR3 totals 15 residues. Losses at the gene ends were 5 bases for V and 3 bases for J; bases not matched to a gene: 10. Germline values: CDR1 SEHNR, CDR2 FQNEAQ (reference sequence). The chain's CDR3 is CASSRKKGQSYEQYF. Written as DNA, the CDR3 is TGTGCCAGCAGCCGTAAAAAGGGACAGAGCTACGAGCAGTACTTC.